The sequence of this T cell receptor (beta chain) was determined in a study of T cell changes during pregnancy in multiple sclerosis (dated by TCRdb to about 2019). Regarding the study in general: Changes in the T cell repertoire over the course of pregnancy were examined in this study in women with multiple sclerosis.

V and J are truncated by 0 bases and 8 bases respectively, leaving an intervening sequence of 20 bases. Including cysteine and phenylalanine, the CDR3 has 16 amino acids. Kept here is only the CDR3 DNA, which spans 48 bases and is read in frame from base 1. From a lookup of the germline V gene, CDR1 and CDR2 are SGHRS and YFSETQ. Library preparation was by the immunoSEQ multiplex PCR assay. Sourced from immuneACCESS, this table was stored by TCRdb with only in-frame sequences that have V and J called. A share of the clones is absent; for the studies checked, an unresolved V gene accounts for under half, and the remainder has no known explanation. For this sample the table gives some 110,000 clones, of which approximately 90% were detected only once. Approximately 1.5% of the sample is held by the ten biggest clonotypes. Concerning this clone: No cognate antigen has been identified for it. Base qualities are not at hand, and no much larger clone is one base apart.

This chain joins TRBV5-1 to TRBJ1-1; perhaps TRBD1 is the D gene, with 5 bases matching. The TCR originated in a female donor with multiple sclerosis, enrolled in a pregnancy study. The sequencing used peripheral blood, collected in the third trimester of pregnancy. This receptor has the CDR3 CASSLGGNGGGAEAFF. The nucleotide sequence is TGCGCCAGCAGCTTGGGGGGCAACGGCGGGGGTGCCGAAGCTTTCTTT. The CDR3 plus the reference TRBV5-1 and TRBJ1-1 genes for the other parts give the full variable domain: KAGVTQTPRYLIKTRGQQVTLSCSPISGHRSVSWYQQTPGQGLQFLFEYFSETQRNKGNFPGRFSGRQFSNSRSEMNVSTLELGDSALYLCASSLGGNGGGAEAFFGQGTRLTVV.